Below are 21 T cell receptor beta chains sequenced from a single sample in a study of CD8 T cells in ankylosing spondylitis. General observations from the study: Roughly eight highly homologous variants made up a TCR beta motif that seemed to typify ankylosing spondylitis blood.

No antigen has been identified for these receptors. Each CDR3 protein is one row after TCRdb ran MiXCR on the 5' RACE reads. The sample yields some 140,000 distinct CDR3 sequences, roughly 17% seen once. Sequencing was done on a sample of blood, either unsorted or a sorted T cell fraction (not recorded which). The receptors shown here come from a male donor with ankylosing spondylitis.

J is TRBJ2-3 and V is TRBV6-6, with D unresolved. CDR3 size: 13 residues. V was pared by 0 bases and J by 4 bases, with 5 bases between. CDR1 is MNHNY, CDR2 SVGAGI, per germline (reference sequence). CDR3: CASSYSISDTQYF. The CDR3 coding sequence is TGTGCCAGCAGTTACTCGATCTCAGATACGCAGTATTTT.

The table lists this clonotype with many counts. CDR3 region: CASARGSATYEQYF. DNA for the CDR3: TGTGCCAGCGCCCGAGGTAGTGCGACCTACGAGCAGTACTTC. The chain recombines TRBV27 with TRBJ2-7, with D uncertain. The CDR3 sequence is 14 residues long. The germline V and J ends were trimmed by 8 bases and 2 bases, with 16 bases remaining between them. The germline V gene has CDR1 MNHEY and CDR2 SMNVEV (reference sequence).

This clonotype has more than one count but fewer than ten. CDR3 sequence reads: CARRRVQVGGELFF. The DNA of the CDR3 is TGTGCCAGGAGAAGAGTTCAAGTAGGAGGGGAGCTGTTTTTT. This sequence joins TRBV2 and TRBJ2-2; D is undetermined. V was shortened by 9 bases and J by 8 bases, with 19 bases between the two germline ends. CDR3 length: 14 residues. Germline CDR1 SNHLY, CDR2 FYNNEI.

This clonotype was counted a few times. CDR3 sequence reads: CASSLSSTRPAQYF. The CDR3 DNA sequence: TGTGCCAGCAGTTTATCGTCCACGCGGCCGGCCCAGTACTTC. The chain joins TRBV27 to TRBJ2-5; D gene uncertain. Trimming removed 0 bases at V and 9 bases at J, with 14 bases between. Germline loops: CDR1 MNHEY, CDR2 SMNVEV (reference sequence). This CDR3 is built from 14 residues.

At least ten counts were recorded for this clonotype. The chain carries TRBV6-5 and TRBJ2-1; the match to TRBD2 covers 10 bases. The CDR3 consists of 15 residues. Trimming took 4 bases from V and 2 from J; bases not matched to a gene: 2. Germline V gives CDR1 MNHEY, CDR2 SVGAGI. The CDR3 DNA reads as TGTGCCAGCAGTTTGAGCGGGAGGGCCTACAATGAGCAGTTCTTC. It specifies CASSLSGRAYNEQFF.

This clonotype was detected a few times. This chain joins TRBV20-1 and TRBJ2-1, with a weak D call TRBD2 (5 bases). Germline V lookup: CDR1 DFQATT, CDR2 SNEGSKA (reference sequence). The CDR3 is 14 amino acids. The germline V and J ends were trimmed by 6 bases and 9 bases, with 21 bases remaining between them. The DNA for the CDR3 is TGCAGTGCCCCAGGACTCGGCCTGCTTTCTGAGCAGTTCTTC. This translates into CSAPGLGLLSEQFF.

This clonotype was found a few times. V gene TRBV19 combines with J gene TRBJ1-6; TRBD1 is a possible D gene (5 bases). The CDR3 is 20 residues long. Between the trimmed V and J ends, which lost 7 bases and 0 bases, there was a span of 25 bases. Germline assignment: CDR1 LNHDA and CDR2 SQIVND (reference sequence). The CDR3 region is CASKDKSRPGRSSYNSPLHF. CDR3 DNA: TGTGCCAGTAAGGATAAATCGAGACCGGGACGGAGCTCCTATAATTCACCCCTCCACTTT.

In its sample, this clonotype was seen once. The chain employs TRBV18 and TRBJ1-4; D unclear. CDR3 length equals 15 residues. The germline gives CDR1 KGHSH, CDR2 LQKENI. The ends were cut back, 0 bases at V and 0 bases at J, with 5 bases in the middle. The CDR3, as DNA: TGTGCCAGCTCACCACCGGCAGCAACTAATGAAAAACTGTTTTTT. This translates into CASSPPAATNEKLFF.

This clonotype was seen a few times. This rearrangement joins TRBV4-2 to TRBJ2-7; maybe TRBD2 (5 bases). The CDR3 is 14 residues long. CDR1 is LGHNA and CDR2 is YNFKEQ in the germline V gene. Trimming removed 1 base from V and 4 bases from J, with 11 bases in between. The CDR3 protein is CASSQGSTSYEQYF. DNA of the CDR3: TGTGCCAGCAGCCAAGGCTCAACTAGTTACGAGCAGTACTTC.

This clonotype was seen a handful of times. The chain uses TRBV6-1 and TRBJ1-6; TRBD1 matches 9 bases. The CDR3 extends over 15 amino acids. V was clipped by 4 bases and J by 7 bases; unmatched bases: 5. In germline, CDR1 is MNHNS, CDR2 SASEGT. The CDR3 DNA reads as TGTGCCAGCAGTGCGGGGACAGGGCGGAATTCACCCCTCCACTTT. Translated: CASSAGTGRNSPLHF.

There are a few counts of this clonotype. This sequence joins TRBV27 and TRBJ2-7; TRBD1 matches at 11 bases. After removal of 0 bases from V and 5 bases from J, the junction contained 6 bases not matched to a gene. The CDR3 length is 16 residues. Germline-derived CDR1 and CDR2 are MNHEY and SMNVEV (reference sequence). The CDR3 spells CASSLSRTGGNHEQYF. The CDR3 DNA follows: TGTGCCAGCAGTTTATCCCGGACAGGGGGCAACCACGAGCAGTACTTC.

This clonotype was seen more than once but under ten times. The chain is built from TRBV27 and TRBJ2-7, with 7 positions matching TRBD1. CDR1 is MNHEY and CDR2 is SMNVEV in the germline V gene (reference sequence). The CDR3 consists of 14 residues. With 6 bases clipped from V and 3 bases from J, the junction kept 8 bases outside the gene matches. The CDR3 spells CASRSGTDYYEQYF. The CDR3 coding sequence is TGTGCCAGCAGATCCGGGACAGACTACTACGAGCAGTACTTC.

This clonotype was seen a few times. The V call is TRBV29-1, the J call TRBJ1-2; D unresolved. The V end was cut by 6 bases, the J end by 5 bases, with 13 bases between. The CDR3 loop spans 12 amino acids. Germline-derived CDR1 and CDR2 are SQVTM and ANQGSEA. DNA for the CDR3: TGCAGCGTAGGTGCCGGGTCTTATGGCTACACCTTC. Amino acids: CSVGAGSYGYTF.

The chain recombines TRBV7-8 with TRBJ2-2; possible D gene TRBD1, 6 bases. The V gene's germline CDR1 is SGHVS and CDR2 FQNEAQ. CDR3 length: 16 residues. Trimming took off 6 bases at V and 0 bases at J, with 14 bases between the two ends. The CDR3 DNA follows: TGTGCCAGCAGTGCTTTCAGGGGTACGAACACCGGGGAGCTGTTTTTT. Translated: CASSAFRGTNTGELFF.

CDR3 in DNA: TGTGCCAGCAGTGAAGCGGCAGGGGGTTCCTACGAGCAGTACTTC. Translation: CASSEAAGGSYEQYF. The chain links TRBV2 to TRBJ2-7; TRBD1 matches 7 bases. Germline CDR1 is SNHLY and CDR2 is FYNNEI. The CDR3 has 15 amino acids. Germline trimming cut 0 bases from V and 1 base from J; bases unmatched to any gene: 3.

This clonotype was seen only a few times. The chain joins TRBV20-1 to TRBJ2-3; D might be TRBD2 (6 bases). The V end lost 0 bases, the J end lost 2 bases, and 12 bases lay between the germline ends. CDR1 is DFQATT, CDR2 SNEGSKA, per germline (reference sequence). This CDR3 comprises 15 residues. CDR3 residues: CSARDSTSYTDTQYF. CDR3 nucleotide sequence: TGCAGTGCTAGAGATAGCACTAGCTACACAGATACGCAGTATTTT.

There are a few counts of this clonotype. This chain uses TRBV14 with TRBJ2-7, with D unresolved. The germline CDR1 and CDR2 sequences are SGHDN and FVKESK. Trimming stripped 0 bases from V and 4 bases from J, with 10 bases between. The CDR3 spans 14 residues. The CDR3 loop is CASSQDWVAYEQYF. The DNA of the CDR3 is TGTGCCAGCAGCCAAGATTGGGTCGCATACGAGCAGTACTTC.

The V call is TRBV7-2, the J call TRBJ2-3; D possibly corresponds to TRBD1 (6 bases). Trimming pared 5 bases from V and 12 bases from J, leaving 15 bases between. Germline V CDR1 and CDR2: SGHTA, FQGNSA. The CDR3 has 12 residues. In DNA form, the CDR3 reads TGTGCCAGCAGCCCGAGGACAGCCGAACAGTATTTT. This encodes CASSPRTAEQYF.

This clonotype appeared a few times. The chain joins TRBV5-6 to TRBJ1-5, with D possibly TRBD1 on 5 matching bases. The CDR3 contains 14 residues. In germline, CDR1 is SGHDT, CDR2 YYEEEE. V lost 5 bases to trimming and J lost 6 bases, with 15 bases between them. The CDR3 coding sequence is TGTGCCAGCAGTCTCGGCAGGGAAAGTCAGCCCCAGCATTTT. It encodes CASSLGRESQPQHF.

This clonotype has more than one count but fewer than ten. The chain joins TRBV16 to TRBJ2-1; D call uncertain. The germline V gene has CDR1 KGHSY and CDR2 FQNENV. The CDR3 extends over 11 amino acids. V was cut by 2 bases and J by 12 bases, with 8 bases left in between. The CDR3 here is CASSQGVLQFF. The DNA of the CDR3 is TGTGCCAGCAGCCAAGGGGTGCTGCAGTTCTTC.

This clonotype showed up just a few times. CDR3 protein: CSARPRLPADNSPLHF. The CDR3 nucleotides read TGCAGTGCTCGACCTCGGCTACCAGCGGATAATTCACCCCTCCACTTT. This chain connects TRBV20-1 to TRBJ1-6, with unresolved D. The CDR3 is made up of 16 amino acids. Germline lookup yields CDR1 DFQATT and CDR2 SNEGSKA (reference sequence). Trimming left V 5 bases short and J 5 bases short, with 19 bases between.